These 15 T cell receptor beta chains share one sample of origin, sequenced in a study of shared clonotypes between healthy human individuals. TCRdb's table, derived via immunoSEQ multiplex PCR, lists solely in-frame clones and lacks some. The sample lists millions of clones; approximately 95% were seen once. The sequenced material came from naive CD4+ T cells from PBMCs. Described subset: CD45RA+ positively selected. Every receptor here comes from a man between 18 and 29 years old in good health. Some clones in this sample may be carry-over from other donors' samples.

The genes are TRBV6-1 and TRBJ1-2; D gene unclear. The CDR3 totals 13 residues. V lost 1 base and J lost 4, with 7 bases in between. Germline CDR1 reads MNHNS; CDR2 reads SASEGT. CDR3 in amino acids: CASSEGVGYGYTF. In DNA form, the CDR3 reads TGTGCCAGCAGTGAAGGGGTCGGCTATGGCTACACCTTC.

This clone came up once. V and J are TRBV29-1 and TRBJ2-3; possibly TRBD2 for D (6 bases). The V and J ends lost 6 bases and 4 bases respectively, with 23 bases between them. CDR1 SQVTM and CDR2 ANQGSEA come from the germline V gene. The CDR3 has 16 residues. The CDR3 DNA follows: TGCAGCGTCTCCCTATGGGGACTCCCCCCGGCAGATACGCAGTATTTT. Translating gives CSVSLWGLPPADTQYF.

The chain uses TRBV9 and TRBJ2-6; unclear D gene. The V end was cut by 3 bases, the J end by 1 base, with 11 bases between. This CDR3 comprises 16 residues. Germline CDR1 and CDR2: SGDLS and YYNGEE. The CDR3 nucleotides are TGTGCCAGCAGCGCTCTGAAGAAATCTGGGGCCAACGTCCTGACTTTC. Protein product: CASSALKKSGANVLTF.

This clone was picked up a small number of times. The CDR3 spells CASSPDSTTEAFF. The CDR3 region has the DNA TGCGCCAGCAGCCCCGACAGTACCACTGAAGCTTTCTTT. The V call is TRBV5-1, the J call TRBJ1-1; weak D call: TRBD1 (5 bases). In germline, CDR1 is SGHRS, CDR2 YFSETQ. V dropped 4 bases and J dropped 4 bases, with 11 bases sitting between them. CDR3 size: 13 residues.

The chain uses TRBV5-1 and TRBJ1-1; D remains unclear. Germline V CDR1 and CDR2: SGHRS, YFSETQ. Trimming stripped 2 bases from V and 2 bases from J, with 10 bases between. The CDR3 has 14 amino acids. The CDR3, as DNA: TGCGCCAGCAGCTTCACCACGGACAACACTGAAGCTTTCTTT. Its protein product is CASSFTTDNTEAFF.

This chain uses TRBV28 with TRBJ2-7; 11 positions agree with TRBD1. The CDR3 covers 15 residues. Per the germline V gene, CDR1 is MDHEN and CDR2 is SYDVKM. After removal of 2 bases from V and 4 bases from J, the junction contained 4 bases not matched to a gene. CDR3 sequence reads: CASSLRTGGPYEQYF. The CDR3 DNA reads as TGTGCCAGCAGTTTAAGGACAGGGGGCCCATACGAGCAGTACTTC.

The chain carries TRBV2 and TRBJ1-5; a possible D gene is TRBD1 (6 bases). The germline V gene encodes CDR1 SNHLY and CDR2 FYNNEI. V was clipped by 4 bases and J by 4 bases, with 14 bases between them. This CDR3 has 15 amino acids. CDR3 coding DNA: TGTGCCAGCAGTGCCGAGGGACAAGGGAATCAGCCCCAGCATTTT. Amino acids: CASSAEGQGNQPQHF.

The rearrangement links TRBV7-9 to TRBJ2-2; no clear D. V lost 4 bases, J lost 2 bases, and 8 bases lay in between. There are 14 residues in the CDR3. In germline, CDR1 is SEHNR, CDR2 FQNEAQ (reference sequence). The CDR3 region is CASSSFANTGELFF. CDR3 in DNA: TGTGCCAGCAGCTCCTTCGCAAACACCGGGGAGCTGTTTTTT.

The chain employs TRBV18 and TRBJ1-1; 7 nucleotides line up with TRBD1. The germline V gene has CDR1 KGHSH and CDR2 LQKENI. The CDR3 contains 16 residues. With V trimmed by 0 bases and J by 4 bases, 8 bases remained unmatched. The DNA of the CDR3 is TGTGCCAGCTCACCACCGCGGGCTCAGGGGGGCACTGAAGCTTTCTTT. It specifies CASSPPRAQGGTEAFF.

The J gene is TRBJ1-1, the V gene TRBV6-5, with D maybe TRBD1 (5 bases). Germline lookup yields CDR1 MNHEY and CDR2 SVGAGI. This CDR3 is 15 amino acids long. V dropped 6 bases and J dropped 3 bases, with 17 bases sitting between them. CDR3 protein: CASSTGAARHTEAFF. CDR3 in DNA: TGTGCCAGCAGCACTGGGGCCGCTAGGCACACTGAAGCTTTCTTT.

The sample holds one count of this clone. In the same sample, other DNA sequences code for this CDR3. J is TRBJ2-2 and V is TRBV5-1; 8 positions match TRBD2. V dropped 1 base and J dropped 2; count of bases not matched to a gene: 4. There are 16 residues in the CDR3. Germline V gene data show CDR1 as SGHRS and CDR2 as YFSETQ. In DNA form, the CDR3 reads TGCGCCAGCAGCTTGTTAGCGGGAAGTAACACCGGGGAGCTGTTTTTT. Translation: CASSLLAGSNTGELFF.

As concerns this clone: This CDR3 is also generated by other DNA sequences in the sample. The chain links TRBV5-1 to TRBJ1-4; no clear D. The V gene lost 0 bases and the J gene lost 5 bases, with 8 bases spanning the gap. This CDR3 region has 14 residues. CDR1 is SGHRS and CDR2 is YFSETQ in the germline V gene. CDR3 sequence (DNA): TGCGCCAGCAGCTTGGGCCCTGCCAATGAAAAACTGTTTTTT. Translation gives CASSLGPANEKLFF.

This clone was seen a few times. The chain has TRBV9 and TRBJ1-1; 10 nucleotides agree with TRBD1. V was pared by 2 bases and J by 5 bases, with 6 bases of the junction left unmatched. This CDR3 is 15 amino acids long. Per the germline V gene, CDR1 is SGDLS and CDR2 is YYNGEE. CDR3: CASSVRDRGHTEAFF. The DNA for the CDR3 is TGTGCCAGCAGCGTTCGAGACAGGGGGCATACTGAAGCTTTCTTT.

The CDR3 DNA follows: TGTGCCAGCAGCGGCGGGGGAGCGGGAGACGGGAATGAGCAGTTCTTC. Translated, it gives CASSGGGAGDGNEQFF. V usage is TRBV28 and J usage is TRBJ2-1; 8 bases are a match to TRBD2. Germline CDR1 is MDHEN and CDR2 is SYDVKM. V trimming: 6 bases; J trimming: 7 bases; junction bases outside the gene matches: 14. The CDR3 length is 16 residues.

The chain has TRBV7-4 and TRBJ1-1, with D perhaps matching TRBD1 (6 bases). The CDR3 extends over 16 amino acids. With 5 bases removed from V and 0 bases from J, the gap between germline ends came to 16 bases. Looked up from germline, CDR1 is SGHVT and CDR2 is SQSDAQ. The chain's CDR3 is CASSREQGRVNTEAFF. The DNA for the CDR3 is TGTGCCAGCAGCCGAGAACAGGGTAGGGTGAACACTGAAGCTTTCTTT.